The T cell receptor beta chain under discussion was sequenced for a study of blood T cell repertoires in COVID-19. Seattle's enrolled individuals joined amid active infection and were then monitored longitudinally. Losses at the gene ends were 3 bases for V and 6 bases for J; bases not matched to a gene: 5. The CDR3 sequence is 14 residues long. The germline gives CDR1 MGHRA, CDR2 YSYEKL. Original data processing: Reference gene primer amplification gave nucleated cell count estimates. Sequencing was performed with immunoSEQ multiplex PCR; in TCRdb, only in-frame clones are kept and a portion is missing. V, J and clone size are taken as reported in that table, and D and trimming were inferred from the DNA itself. The data contain some 350,000 clones, about nine tenths of them singletons.

Sequencing input: peripheral blood. This TCR was sampled from a woman between 50 and 59 years old with COVID-19, enrolled during active disease. V and J are TRBV4-1 and TRBJ1-5; 7 bases fit TRBD1. This CDR3 is CASSHTTGVQPQHF. CDR3 bases: TGCGCCAGCAGCCACACAACAGGGGTTCAGCCCCAGCATTTT.